The rows below give T cell receptor beta chains drawn from one sample of a study of T cell clones after liver transplantation. The protocol was immunoSEQ multiplex PCR, while the TCRdb copy is restricted to in-frame clones and leaves out a portion. The sample records 98,000 or so clones, 82% being singletons. The material was CD4+ T cells from blood, obtained before liver transplant. Receptor source: a human donor who received a liver transplant. Both conserved end residues are part of each CDR3. A D gene is named only where the DNA matches it firmly. Some rows mark clone size as missing; the rest say once, few, many or name a class of expanded clone.

J gene | D gene | V gene | clone size | CDR3 DNA | CDR3 protein
TRBJ2-7 | - | TRBV28 | - | TGTGCCAGCAGCTCCTTCTACGAGCAGTACTTC | CASSSFYEQYF
TRBJ2-5 | TRBD2 | TRBV10-2 | - | TGCGCCACCTCCGGGGGGGGGAACCAAGAGACCCAGTACTTC | CATSGGGNQETQYF
TRBJ2-2 | - | TRBV4-2 | - | TGTGCCAGCAGCCAAGGACACGCGGCCAACACCGGGGAGCTGTTTTTT | CASSQGHAANTGELFF
TRBJ2-2 | TRBD2 | TRBV7-7 | - | TGTGCCAGCAGCTTAGCGATGGCGGGAGGACGGACCGGGGAGCTGTTTTTT | CASSLAMAGGRTGELFF
TRBJ2-7 | - | TRBV11-2 | once | TGTGCCAGCAGCTTAGATGCGAGGAGAGCCTCCTACGAGCAGTACTTC | CASSLDARRASYEQYF
TRBJ2-2 | - | TRBV7-3 | - | TGTGCCAGCAGCTTAACCCCCTCTCTAGGTAACACCGGGGAGCTGTTTTTT | CASSLTPSLGNTGELFF
TRBJ2-7 | TRBD2 | TRBV28 | - | TGTGCCAGCAGCGAAGGGGGACTAGGGCGGGACGAGCAGTACTTC | CASSEGGLGRDEQYF
TRBJ2-5 | TRBD2 | TRBV7-6 | - | TGTGCCAGCAGCTTAAAGCGGGGGGATCCACCGGCACAAGAGACCCAGTACTTC | CASSLKRGDPPAQETQYF
TRBJ2-2 | - | TRBV6-6 | - | TGTGCCAGCAGTAGAGAGTCGACCGGGGAGCTGTTTTTT | CASSRESTGELFF
TRBJ1-6 | - | TRBV11-2 | - | TGTGCCAGCAGCTTAAGCGGGGGCTCAAGAGGATCACCCCTCCACTTT | CASSLSGGSRGSPLHF
TRBJ2-2 | - | TRBV5-1 | once | TGCGCCAGCAGCTATATACAGGGTCCCGGGGAGCTGTTTTTT | CASSYIQGPGELFF
TRBJ1-3 | - | TRBV5-4 | - | TGTGCCAGCAGCTTGGGGGGTCGGTCCTCTGGAAACACCATATATTTT | CASSLGGRSSGNTIYF
TRBJ2-2 | - | TRBV7-6 | - | TGTGCCAGCAGCTTATTTGGGGGCCTTAGAACCGGGGAGCTGTTTTTT | CASSLFGGLRTGELFF
TRBJ1-5 | TRBD1 | TRBV28 | - | TGTGCCAGCAGTGCAAATCAGGGGGCGGTTCAGCCCCAGCATTTT | CASSANQGAVQPQHF
TRBJ1-1 | - | TRBV29-1 | once | TGCAGCGTTGATAGCCCAGGTGGAGACACTGAAGCTTTCTTT | CSVDSPGGDTEAFF
TRBJ1-1 | - | TRBV27 | - | TGTGCCAGCAGTCCAGGGAGGGGAGAGACTGAAGCTTTCTTT | CASSPGRGETEAFF
TRBJ2-6 | - | TRBV19 | - | TGTGCCAGTAGTCCCATTAGCTCTGGGGCCAACGTCCTGACTTTC | CASSPISSGANVLTF
TRBJ1-1 | TRBD1 | TRBV29-1 | - | TGCAGCGCCACGGACAGGGCGGGCACTGAAGCTTTCTTT | CSATDRAGTEAFF
TRBJ2-6 | TRBD1 | TRBV27 | - | TGTGCCAGCAGTTTTCTGGGACAGGGGGCGCAAGGGGCCAACGTCCTGACTTTC | CASSFLGQGAQGANVLTF
TRBJ1-1 | - | TRBV29-1 | - | TGCAGCGTTGAACGCGGAACCTCCAGGAACACTGAAGCTTTCTTT | CSVERGTSRNTEAFF